This T cell receptor beta chain was captured by sequencing in a study of CXCR3-negative and CXCR3-positive naive CD8 T cells. Looking at the study overall: Per library, roughly 1.6 +/- 0.3 million reads; about 135 million TRB reads overall. Overall study results and limits: TRB CDR3 properties served as the basis for inferring TCR strength, and surface CD5 was comparable between naive subsets. Naive CXCR3-positive and CXCR3-negative cells shared TRBV-TRBJ usage; memory cells diverged. Naive CXCR3-positive cells had TRB CDR3s more hydrophobic than those of CXCR3-negative naive cells.

UMI-tagged TRB cDNA libraries were built via 5' RACE. Reprocessing the 5' RACE reads, TCRdb reports a single entry for every CDR3 protein and omits DNA. The sample totals 120,000 or so distinct CDR3 sequences. This CDR3 contains 13 residues. Germline CDR1 SNHLY, CDR2 FYNNEI. Concerning this clonotype itself: What it recognizes is unknown.

The chain is built from TRBV2 and TRBJ2-1; the TCRdb call, TRBD2, lacks DNA for checking. The sample taken for sequencing was naive CXCR3+ CD8+ T cells from blood. Subset indicated: CD45RO-CCR7+CD27+CD95- naive CD8+ T cells expressing CXCR3 (TNR3+). The receptor was derived from a human donor in good health. Some clones in this sample may be carry-over from other donors' samples. The CDR3 region is CASSEGAGYEQFF.